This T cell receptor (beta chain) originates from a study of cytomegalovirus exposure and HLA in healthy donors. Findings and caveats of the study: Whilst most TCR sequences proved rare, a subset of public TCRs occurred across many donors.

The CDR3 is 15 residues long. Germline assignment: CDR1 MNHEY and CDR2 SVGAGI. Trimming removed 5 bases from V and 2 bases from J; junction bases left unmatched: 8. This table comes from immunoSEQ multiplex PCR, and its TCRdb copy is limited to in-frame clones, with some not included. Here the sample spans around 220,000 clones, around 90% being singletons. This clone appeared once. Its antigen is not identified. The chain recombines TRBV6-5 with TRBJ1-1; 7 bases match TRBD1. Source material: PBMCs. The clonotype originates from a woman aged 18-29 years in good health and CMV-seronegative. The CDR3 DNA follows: TGTGCCAGCAGTCTAACGGGACAGCCTAACACTGAAGCTTTCTTT. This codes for CASSLTGQPNTEAFF.